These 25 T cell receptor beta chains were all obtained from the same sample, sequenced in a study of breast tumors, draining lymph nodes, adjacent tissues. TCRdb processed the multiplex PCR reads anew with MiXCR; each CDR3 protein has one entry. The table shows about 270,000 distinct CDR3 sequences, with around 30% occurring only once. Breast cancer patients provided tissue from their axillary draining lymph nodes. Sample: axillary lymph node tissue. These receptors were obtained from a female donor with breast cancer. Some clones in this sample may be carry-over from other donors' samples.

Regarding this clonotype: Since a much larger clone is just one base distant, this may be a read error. In nucleotides, the CDR3 is TGCGCCGGCAGCTCCCTAAGCACTACTAGAGATACGCAGTATTTT. Translating gives CAGSSLSTTRDTQYF. V gene TRBV5-1 combines with J gene TRBJ2-3, with D maybe TRBD2 (5 bases). The CDR3 sequence is 15 residues long. Looked up from germline, CDR1 is SGHRS and CDR2 is YFSETQ.

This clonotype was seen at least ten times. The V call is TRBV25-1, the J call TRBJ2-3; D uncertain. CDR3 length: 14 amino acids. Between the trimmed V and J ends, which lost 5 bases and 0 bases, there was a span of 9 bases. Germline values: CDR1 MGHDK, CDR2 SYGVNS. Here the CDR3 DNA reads TGTGCCAGCAGTCACACCCAAAGCACAGATACGCAGTATTTT. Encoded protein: CASSHTQSTDTQYF.

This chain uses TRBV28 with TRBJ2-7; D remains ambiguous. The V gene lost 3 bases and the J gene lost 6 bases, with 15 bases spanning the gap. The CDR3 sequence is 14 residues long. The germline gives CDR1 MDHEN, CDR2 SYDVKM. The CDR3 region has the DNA TGTGCCAGCAGTTTGGGTGGTTTGTTGATCGAGCAGTACTTC. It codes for CASSLGGLLIEQYF.

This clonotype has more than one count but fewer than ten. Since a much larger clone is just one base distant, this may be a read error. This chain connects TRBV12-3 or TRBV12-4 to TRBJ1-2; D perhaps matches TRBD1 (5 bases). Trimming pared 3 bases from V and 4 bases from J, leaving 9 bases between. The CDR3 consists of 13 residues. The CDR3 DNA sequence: TGTGCCAGCAGTTTCACGGGGCTCTATGGCTACACCTTC. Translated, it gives CASSFTGLYGYTF.

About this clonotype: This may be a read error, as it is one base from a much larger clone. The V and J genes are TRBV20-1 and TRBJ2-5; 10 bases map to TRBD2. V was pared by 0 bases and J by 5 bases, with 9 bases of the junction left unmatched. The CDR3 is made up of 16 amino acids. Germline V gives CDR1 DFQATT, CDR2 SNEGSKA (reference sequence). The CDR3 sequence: CSARDRLAGAGETQYF. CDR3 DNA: TGCAGTGCTAGAGATAGGCTAGCGGGAGCGGGGGAGACCCAGTACTTC.

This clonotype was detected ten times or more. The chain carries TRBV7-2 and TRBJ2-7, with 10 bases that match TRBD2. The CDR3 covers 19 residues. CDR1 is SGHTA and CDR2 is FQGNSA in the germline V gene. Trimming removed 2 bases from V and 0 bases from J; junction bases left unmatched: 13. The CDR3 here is CASSLRESLAGVLSYEQYF. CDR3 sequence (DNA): TGTGCCAGCAGCTTAAGGGAGTCCCTAGCGGGAGTTCTCTCCTACGAGCAGTACTTC.

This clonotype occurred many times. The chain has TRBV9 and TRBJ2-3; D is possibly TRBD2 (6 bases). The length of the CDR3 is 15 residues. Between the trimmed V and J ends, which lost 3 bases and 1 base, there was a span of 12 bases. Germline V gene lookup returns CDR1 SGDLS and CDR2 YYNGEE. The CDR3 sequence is CASSASGLGTDTQYF. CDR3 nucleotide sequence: TGTGCCAGCAGCGCAAGCGGGCTCGGCACAGATACGCAGTATTTT.

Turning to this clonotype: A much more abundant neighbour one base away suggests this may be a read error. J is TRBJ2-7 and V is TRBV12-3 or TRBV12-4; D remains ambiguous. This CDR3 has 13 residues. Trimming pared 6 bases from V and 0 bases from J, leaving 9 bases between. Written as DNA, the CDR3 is TGTGCCAGCAGCCCTACTCCCTCCTACGAGCAGTACTTC. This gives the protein CASSPTPSYEQYF.

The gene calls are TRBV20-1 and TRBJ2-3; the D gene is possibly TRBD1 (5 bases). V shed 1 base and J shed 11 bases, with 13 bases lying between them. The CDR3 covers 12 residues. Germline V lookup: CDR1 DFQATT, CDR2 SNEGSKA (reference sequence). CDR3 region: CSARAPGNEQYF. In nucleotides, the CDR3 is TGCAGTGCTAGAGCCCCAGGGAATGAGCAGTATTTT.

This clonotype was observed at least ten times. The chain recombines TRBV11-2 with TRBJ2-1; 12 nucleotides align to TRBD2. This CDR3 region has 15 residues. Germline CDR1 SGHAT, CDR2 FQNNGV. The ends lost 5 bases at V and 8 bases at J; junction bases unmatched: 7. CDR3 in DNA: TGTGCCAGCAGCGAGACTAGCGGGAGAGGCGATGAGCAGTTCTTC. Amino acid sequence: CASSETSGRGDEQFF.

In nucleotides, the CDR3 is TGTGCCAGCAGTCCCCTTCTAAGGGGGACTAGCACAGATACGCAGTATTTT. Translating it yields CASSPLLRGTSTDTQYF. The chain links TRBV12-3 or TRBV12-4 to TRBJ2-3; D possibly uses TRBD1 or TRBD2 (6 bases each). CDR3 length equals 17 residues. The ends were cut back, 5 bases at V and 0 bases at J, with 18 bases in the middle.

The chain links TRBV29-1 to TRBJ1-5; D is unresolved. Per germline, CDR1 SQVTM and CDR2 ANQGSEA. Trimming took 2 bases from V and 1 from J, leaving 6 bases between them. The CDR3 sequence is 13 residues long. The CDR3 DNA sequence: TGCAGCGTTGAATGGGAGAGCAATCAGCCCCAGCATTTT. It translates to CSVEWESNQPQHF.

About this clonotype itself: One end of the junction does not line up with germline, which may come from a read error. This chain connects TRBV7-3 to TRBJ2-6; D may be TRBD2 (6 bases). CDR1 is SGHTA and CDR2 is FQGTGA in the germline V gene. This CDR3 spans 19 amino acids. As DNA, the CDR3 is TGTGCCGGCAGCCTCCGCTTAACGGGAGAAATATCCGGGGCCAACGTCCTGACTTTC. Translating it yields CAGSLRLTGEISGANVLTF.

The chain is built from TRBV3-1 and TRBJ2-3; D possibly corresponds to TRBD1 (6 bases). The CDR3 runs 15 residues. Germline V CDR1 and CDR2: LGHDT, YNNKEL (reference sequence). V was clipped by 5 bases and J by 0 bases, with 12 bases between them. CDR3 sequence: CASSKTGTSTDTQYF. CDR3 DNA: TGTGCCAGCAGCAAGACAGGAACTAGCACAGATACGCAGTATTTT.

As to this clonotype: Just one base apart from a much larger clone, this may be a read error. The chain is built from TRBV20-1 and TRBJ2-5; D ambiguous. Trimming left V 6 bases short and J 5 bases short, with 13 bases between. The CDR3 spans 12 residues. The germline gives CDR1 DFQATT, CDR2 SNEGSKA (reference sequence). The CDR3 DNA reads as TGCAGTGCCACCTCCACCTACGAGACCCAGTACTTC. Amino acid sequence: CSATSTYETQYF.

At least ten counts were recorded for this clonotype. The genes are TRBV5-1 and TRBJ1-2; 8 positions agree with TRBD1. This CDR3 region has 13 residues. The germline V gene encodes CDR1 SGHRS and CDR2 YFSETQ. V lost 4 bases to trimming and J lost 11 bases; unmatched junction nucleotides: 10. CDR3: CASSPGDRGRYTF. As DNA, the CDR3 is TGCGCCAGCAGCCCGGGCGACAGGGGACGGTACACCTTC.

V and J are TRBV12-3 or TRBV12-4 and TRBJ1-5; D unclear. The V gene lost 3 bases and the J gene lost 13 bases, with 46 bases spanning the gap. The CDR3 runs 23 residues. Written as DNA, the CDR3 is TGTGCCAGCAGTTTCGAGGGAACTAGCGGGCGTTACCGGCCGGCACCAGGCTCACGGTCACAGCATTTT. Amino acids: CASSFEGTSGRYRPAPGSRSQHF.

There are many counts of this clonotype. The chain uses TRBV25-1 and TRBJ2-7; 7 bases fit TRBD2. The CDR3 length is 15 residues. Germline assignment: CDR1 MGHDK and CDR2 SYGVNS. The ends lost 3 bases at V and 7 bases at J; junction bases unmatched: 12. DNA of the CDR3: TGTGCCAGCAGTGAGGCGGGGGACTCGCATTGGGAGCAGTACTTC. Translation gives CASSEAGDSHWEQYF.

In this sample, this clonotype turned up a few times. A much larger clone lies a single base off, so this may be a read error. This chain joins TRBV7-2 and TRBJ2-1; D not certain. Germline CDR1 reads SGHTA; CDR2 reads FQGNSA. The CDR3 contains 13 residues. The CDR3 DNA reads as TGTGCCAGCAGCTTAATAGCAGGCGATGAGCAGTCCTTC. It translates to CASSLIAGDEQSF.

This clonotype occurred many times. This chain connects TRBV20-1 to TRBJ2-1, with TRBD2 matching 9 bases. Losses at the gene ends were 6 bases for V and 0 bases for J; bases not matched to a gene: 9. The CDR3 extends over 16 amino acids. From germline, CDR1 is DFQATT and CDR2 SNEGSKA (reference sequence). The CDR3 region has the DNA TGCAGTGCCCCCCCGACTAGCGGCAGCTCCTACAATGAGCAGTTCTTC. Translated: CSAPPTSGSSYNEQFF.

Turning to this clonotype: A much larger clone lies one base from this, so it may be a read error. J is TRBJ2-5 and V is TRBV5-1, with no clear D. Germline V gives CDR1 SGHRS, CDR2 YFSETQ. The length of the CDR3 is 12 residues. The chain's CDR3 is CASSKIQETHYF. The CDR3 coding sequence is TGCGCCAGCAGCAAGATCCAAGAGACCCACTACTTC.

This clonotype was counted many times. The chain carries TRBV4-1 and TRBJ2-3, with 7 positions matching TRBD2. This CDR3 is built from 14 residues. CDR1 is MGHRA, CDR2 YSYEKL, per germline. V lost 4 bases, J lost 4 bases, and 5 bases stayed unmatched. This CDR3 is CASSPRGVADTQYF. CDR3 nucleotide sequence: TGCGCCAGCAGCCCCCGGGGGGTCGCAGATACGCAGTATTTT.

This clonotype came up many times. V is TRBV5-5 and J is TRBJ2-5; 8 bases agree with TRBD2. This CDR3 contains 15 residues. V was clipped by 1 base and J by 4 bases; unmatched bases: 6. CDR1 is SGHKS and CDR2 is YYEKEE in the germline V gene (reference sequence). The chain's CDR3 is CASSLWKAGGETQYF. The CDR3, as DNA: TGTGCCAGCAGCTTGTGGAAGGCGGGAGGAGAGACCCAGTACTTC.

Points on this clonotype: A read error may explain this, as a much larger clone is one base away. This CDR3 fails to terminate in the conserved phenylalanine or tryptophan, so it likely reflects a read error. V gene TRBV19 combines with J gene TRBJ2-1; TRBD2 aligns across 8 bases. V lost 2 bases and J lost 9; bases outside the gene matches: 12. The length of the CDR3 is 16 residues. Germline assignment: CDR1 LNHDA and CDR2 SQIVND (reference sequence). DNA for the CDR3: TGTGCCAGTAGTATAAAAGCTAGCGGGCCACAAGGTGAGCAGTTCTCC. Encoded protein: CASSIKASGPQGEQFS.

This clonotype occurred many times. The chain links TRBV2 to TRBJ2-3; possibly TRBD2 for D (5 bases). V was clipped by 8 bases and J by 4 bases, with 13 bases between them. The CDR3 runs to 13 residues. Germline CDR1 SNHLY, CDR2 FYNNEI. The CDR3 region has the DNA TGTGCCAGCCAAGAGGGAGAGGCAGATACGCAGTATTTT. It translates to CASQEGEADTQYF.